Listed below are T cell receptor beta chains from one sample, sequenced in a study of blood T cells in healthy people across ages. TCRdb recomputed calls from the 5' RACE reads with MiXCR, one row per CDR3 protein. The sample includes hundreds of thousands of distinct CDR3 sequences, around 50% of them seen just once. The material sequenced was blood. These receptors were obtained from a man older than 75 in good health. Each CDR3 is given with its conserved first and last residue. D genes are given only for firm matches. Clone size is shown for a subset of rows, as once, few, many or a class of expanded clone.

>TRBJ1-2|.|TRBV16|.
CASSQGGTSRRGYTF
TGTGCCAGCAGCCAAGGCGGGACTTCCCGCCGAGGCTACACCTTC
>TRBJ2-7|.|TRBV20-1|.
CSAGLGDKLYEQYF
TGCAGTGCTGGCCTTGGCGATAAGCTCTACGAGCAGTACTTC
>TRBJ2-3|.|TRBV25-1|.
CASSESVGVTTDTQYF
TGTGCCAGCAGTGAATCTGTGGGGGTGACCACAGATACGCAGTATTTT
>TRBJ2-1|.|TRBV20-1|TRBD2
CSARVLANTYNEQFF
TGCAGTGCTAGAGTACTAGCGAATACCTACAATGAGCAGTTCTTC
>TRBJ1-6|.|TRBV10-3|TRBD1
CAIQQRTGGSSPLHF
TGTGCCATCCAACAGCGGACAGGGGGCTCGTCACCCCTCCACTTT
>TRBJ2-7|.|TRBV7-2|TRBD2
CASSFRTSGSYEQYF
TGTGCCAGCAGTTTTAGGACTAGCGGGAGCTACGAGCAGTACTTC
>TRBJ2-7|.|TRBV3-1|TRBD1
CASGEGQGVVYEQYF
TGTGCCAGCGGGGAGGGACAGGGGGTTGTCTACGAGCAGTACTTC
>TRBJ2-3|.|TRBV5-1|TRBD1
CASGTGQGPQYF
TGCGCCAGCGGGACTGGACAGGGTCCGCAGTATTTT
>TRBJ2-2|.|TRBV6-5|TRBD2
CASSSRTSGTNTGELFF
TGTGCCAGCAGTTCCAGGACTAGCGGGACGAACACCGGGGAGCTGTTTTTT
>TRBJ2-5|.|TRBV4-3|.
CASSQEPARQETQYF
TGCGCCAGCAGCCAAGAACCCGCCAGGCAAGAGACCCAGTACTTC
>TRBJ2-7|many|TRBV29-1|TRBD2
CSAGTSGSYEQYF
TGCAGCGCCGGGACTAGCGGGTCCTACGAGCAGTACTTC
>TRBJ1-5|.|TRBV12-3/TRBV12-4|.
CASSAAGQNQPQHF
TGTGCCAGCAGCGCCGCGGGGCAAAATCAGCCCCAGCATTTT
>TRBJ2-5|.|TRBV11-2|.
CASRGDNNEQYF
TGTGCCAGCAGGGGCGATAACAATGAGCAGTACTTC
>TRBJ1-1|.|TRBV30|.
CAWRQEVTEAFF
TGTGCCTGGAGGCAAGAGGTAACTGAAGCTTTCTTT
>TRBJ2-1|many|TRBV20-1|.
CSASPADWQDYNEQFF
TGCAGTGCTAGTCCCGCTGACTGGCAGGACTACAATGAGCAGTTCTTC
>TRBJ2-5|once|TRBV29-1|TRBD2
CSVDFAGGETQYF
TGCAGCGTTGACTTCGCGGGAGGGGAGACCCAGTACTTC
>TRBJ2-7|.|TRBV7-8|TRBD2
CASSRLADRPHEQYF
TGTGCCAGCAGCCGTCTAGCGGATAGACCCCACGAGCAGTACTTC
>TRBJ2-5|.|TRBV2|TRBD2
CASSEGSGRSQETQYF
TGTGCCAGCAGTGAAGGCAGCGGGAGGTCCCAAGAGACCCAGTACTTC
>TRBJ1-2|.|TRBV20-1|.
CSARSGNWVYGYTF
TGCAGTGCTAGATCAGGGAATTGGGTTTATGGCTACACCTTC
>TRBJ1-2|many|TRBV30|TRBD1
CAWRQDRVHGYTF
TGTGCCTGGAGACAAGACAGGGTCCATGGCTACACCTTC
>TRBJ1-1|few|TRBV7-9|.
CASRLSIVGTEAFF
TGTGCCAGCAGACTATCCATCGTCGGCACTGAAGCTTTCTTT
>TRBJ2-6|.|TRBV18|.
CASSPPRASGANVLTF
TGTGCCAGCTCACCACCGAGGGCATCCGGGGCCAACGTCCTGACTTTC
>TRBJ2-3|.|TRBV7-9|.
CASSLSHGGTTDTQYF
TGTGCCAGCAGCTTAAGTCACGGGGGCACCACAGATACGCAGTATTTT
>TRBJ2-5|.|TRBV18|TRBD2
CASSRAGAQETQYF
TGTGCCAGCTCACGTGCGGGAGCACAAGAGACCCAGTACTTC
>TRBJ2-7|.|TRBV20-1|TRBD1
CSASRGQFYEQYF
TGCAGTGCTAGCAGGGGACAGTTCTACGAGCAGTACTTC
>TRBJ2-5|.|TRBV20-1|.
CSARDDGASADNEQYF
TGCAGTGCTAGAGATGACGGGGCTAGCGCTGACAATGAGCAGTACTTC
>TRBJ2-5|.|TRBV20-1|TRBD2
CSATSGTHYGQYF
TGCAGTGCCACGAGCGGGACGCACTACGGGCAGTACTTC
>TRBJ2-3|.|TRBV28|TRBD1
CASSSPWTGGQDAQYF
TGTGCCAGCAGTTCTCCCTGGACAGGGGGCCAAGATGCGCAGTATTTT
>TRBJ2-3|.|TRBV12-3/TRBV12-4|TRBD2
CASSLARAGTTDTQYF
TGTGCCAGCAGTTTAGCCCGAGCGGGGACCACAGATACGCAGTATTTT
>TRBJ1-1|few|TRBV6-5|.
CASSPHREWDTEAFF
TGTGCCAGCAGTCCCCACAGGGAATGGGACACTGAAGCTTTCTTT
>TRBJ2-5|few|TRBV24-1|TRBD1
CATSGVNRGFGETQYF
TGTGCCACCAGTGGAGTCAACAGGGGGTTCGGAGAGACCCAGTACTTC
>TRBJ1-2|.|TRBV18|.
CASSPSGQPGYGYTF
TGTGCCAGCTCACCATCGGGGCAGCCGGGCTATGGCTACACCTTC
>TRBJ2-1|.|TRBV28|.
CASSFKFGAYNEQFF
TGTGCCAGCAGTTTTAAATTCGGGGCCTACAATGAGCAGTTCTTC
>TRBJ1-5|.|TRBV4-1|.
CASSQVIGSEEPQHF
TGCGCCAGCAGCCAAGTCATAGGGAGCGAAGAGCCCCAGCATTTT
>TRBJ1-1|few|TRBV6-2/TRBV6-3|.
CASSQPGRRNTEAFF
TGTGCCAGCAGTCAGCCAGGACGGAGAAACACTGAAGCTTTCTTT
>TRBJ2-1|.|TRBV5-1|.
CASSSTPGPAPNEQFF
TGCGCCAGCAGCTCCACTCCGGGACCAGCCCCCAATGAGCAGTTCTTC
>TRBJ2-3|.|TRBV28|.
CASSTRRVLSTDTQYF
TGTGCCAGCAGTACACGGCGTGTTCTTAGCACAGATACGCAGTATTTT
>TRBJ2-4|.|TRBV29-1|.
CSVDIPGPGKNIQYF
TGCAGCGTTGACATCCCAGGGCCGGGGAAAAACATTCAGTACTTC
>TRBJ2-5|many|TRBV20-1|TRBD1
CSARGSAGTGVYSEEQYF
TGCAGTGCTAGAGGTTCGGCCGGGACAGGGGTTTATTCGGAAGAGCAGTACTTC
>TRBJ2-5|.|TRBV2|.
CASSGMGTGQETQYF
TGTGCCAGCAGTGGTATGGGAACTGGCCAAGAGACCCAGTACTTC
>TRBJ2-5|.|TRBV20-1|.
CSASQEMAQYF
TGCAGTGCTAGCCAAGAGATGGCCCAGTACTTC
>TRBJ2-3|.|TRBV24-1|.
CATSDPVDTQYF
TGTGCCACCAGTGACCCGGTAGATACGCAGTATTTT